This T cell receptor beta chain was identified in a study of blood T cell repertoires in COVID-19 (dated by TCRdb to 2019 to 2021). Study-level background: Collaborator samples came from the United States, Italy and Spain and covered acute and convalescent phases of COVID-19. The material from the prospective study consisted of cDNA or gDNA derived from T cells, B-cell-depleted T cells, or PBMCs. The dataset comprised deeply sampled blood TCRbeta repertoires from subjects exposed to, actively infected with, or recovered from COVID-19. The repertoires were made available in a free public database intended to serve as a resource for research on the immune response to SARS-CoV-2. Samples were obtained from the ongoing ImmuneRACE study (first 160 participants) and from 1,254 subjects provided by 6 global collaborators. Nearly every sample came with metadata listing a de-identified subject ID, COVID-19 status, age in years and sex. Where available, HLA class I and class II types were obtained from metadata supplied by the sample provider rather than from assay-based typing. The paper as a whole reports these results and caveats: Clinical and demographic metadata were provided uncurated, with the amount varying by source and participant.

This clone was recorded once. The antigen this receptor binds is unknown. Per-base quality was not reported, and no clone a single base away is much larger than it. TCRbeta CDR3 regions were amplified from genomic DNA using the immunoSEQ Assay, a bias-controlled multiplex PCR. On the study's bioinformatics: The number of nucleated cells in each sample was estimated by amplification of reference gene primers within the assay. To quantify the absolute abundance of each unique TCRbeta CDR3 rearrangement, sequence reads were collapsed and filtered. For each sample, productive Simpson clonality was calculated as the square root of Simpson's diversity index over productive rearrangements. TCRdb stores this immuneACCESS table with in-frame sequences only. Part of the clones is absent; in the studies checked, under half of the shortfall reflects unresolved V genes, and no reason is known for the rest. Clone size and V and J calls were adopted from that table, with D and trimming inferred from the DNA. The sample table holds about 31,000 clones, of which approximately 90% were seen once. The top ten clonotypes cover approximately 3.7% of the sample.

Whole blood was collected in K2EDTA tubes by collaborating institutions according to the institutions' own protocols. For TCRbeta analysis, collaborators shipped samples in one of three forms: frozen whole blood, isolated PBMCs, or DNA extracted from either of those sample types. The CDR3 covers 15 residues, taking in both the cysteine and the phenylalanine. The sequence is cut down to CDR3 DNA, 45 bases in frame from base 1. At the junction V is shortened by 6 bases and J by 0 bases, with 14 bases in between. The germline V gene yields SGHNT for CDR1 and YENEEA for CDR2. Rearrangement joined TRBV11-3 to TRBJ2-5; TRBD2 is a weak D gene call, 5 bases matching. Sequenced material: peripheral blood. The sequence was collected from a man aged 55 to 70 with acute or convalescent COVID-19. The DNA is TGTGCCAGCAGTGAGGGCGTAATGGACCAAGAGACCCAGTACTTC. Its product reads: CASSEGVMDQETQYF.